One T cell receptor (beta chain) is described in this entry. Its antigen is as yet unknown. TCRdb re-analysed the 5' RACE reads in MiXCR, keeping a single row per CDR3 protein. Here the sample spans roughly 100,000 distinct CDR3 sequences, under 14% being singletons. Time point specified: longitudinal time-point 3. The data were obtained in a study of neurological immune-mediated disorders. The study's findings and limits: Across subjects, no CDR3 amino acid sequence appeared in expanded clones of more than one subject, a finding that suggested private repertoires in all groups.

V gave up 0 bases and J gave up 2 bases, with 12 bases separating them. The CDR3 sequence is 15 residues long. Germline values: CDR1 SGHRS, CDR2 YFSETQ. The sequence came from a female donor with HTLV-1-associated myelopathy (HAM/TSP). The chain joins TRBV5-1 to TRBJ2-7; D remains unclear. Specimen: PBMCs. The CDR3, as DNA: TGCGCCAGCAGCTTGGTGGCAGAATCGACCTACGAGCAGTACTTC. This codes for CASSLVAESTYEQYF.